This TCR beta chain was observed in a study of blood T cells in healthy people across ages. Germline V CDR1 and CDR2: SGDLS, YYNGEE. Trimming pared 0 bases from V and 2 bases from J, leaving 11 bases between. CDR3 length: 15 residues. Through a sample-barcoded 5' primer and a J-beta primer mix, a second PCR was run for roughly 7 to 12 cycles. TCRdb re-derived calls from the 5' RACE reads in MiXCR, one entry per CDR3 protein. The data show around 1.5 million distinct CDR3 sequences, 30% to 35% seen once. As regards this clonotype: The target antigen is unknown.

Findings and limits, study-wide: A roughly linear age-dependent decrease characterized TCR beta diversity per million T cells.

Sequenced input: blood. The V gene is TRBV9, the J gene TRBJ1-1; D is perhaps TRBD1 (5 bases). The receptor comes from a woman aged 25 to 39 in good health. CDR3 in amino acids: CASSVERGGNTEAFF. The CDR3 DNA reads as TGTGCCAGCAGCGTAGAGAGGGGCGGCAACACTGAAGCTTTCTTT.